What follows are 5 T cell receptor beta chains derived from one specimen sequenced in a study of T-cell reconstitution after alpha-beta-depleted transplantation in children. Construction of the TCRbeta library involved unique molecular identifiers. TCRdb recomputed calls from the PCR reads with MiXCR, one row per CDR3 protein. This table holds approximately 230,000 distinct CDR3 sequences, 20% to 30% found once. The sequenced sample was PBMCs, obtained before TCRalphabeta/CD19-depleted stem cell transplant. The receptors shown here come from a girl under 10 years old with Fanconi anemia, due to receive a stem cell transplant.

Worth noting for this clonotype: This may be a read error, as it is one base from a much larger clone. The chain couples TRBV6-6 to TRBJ1-1, with D unclear. Germline V CDR1 and CDR2: MNHNY, SVGAGI (reference sequence). The CDR3 is made up of 13 amino acids. V was pared by 0 bases and J by 3 bases, with 5 bases between. The chain's CDR3 is CASSYSRDTEAFF. The CDR3 coding sequence is TGTGCCAGCAGTTACTCGAGGGACACTGAAGCTTTCTTT.

The rearrangement links TRBV7-9 to TRBJ2-1, with no clear D. V was pared by 3 bases and J by 1 base, with 10 bases between. The CDR3 is 15 amino acids. The germline V gene encodes CDR1 SEHNR and CDR2 FQNEAQ (reference sequence). The CDR3 loop reads CASSFLAPSYNEQFF. For the CDR3, the DNA is TGTGCCAGCAGCTTCTTGGCGCCATCCTACAATGAGCAGTTCTTC. Full variable domain (outside the CDR3, taken from reference TRBV7-9 and TRBJ2-1): DTGVSQNPRHKITKRGQNVTFRCDPISEHNRLYWYRQTLGQGPEFLTYFQNEAQLEKSRLLSDRFSAERPKGSFSTLEIQRTEQGDSAMYLCASSFLAPSYNEQFFGPGTRLTVL.

The CDR3: CASSGTGRGSSYNEQFF. CDR3 in DNA: TGTGCCAGCAGTGGAACGGGGCGGGGGAGCTCCTACAATGAGCAGTTCTTC. The V and J genes are TRBV28 and TRBJ2-1, with TRBD2 matching 7 bases. This CDR3 is built from 17 residues. Looked up from germline, CDR1 is MDHEN and CDR2 is SYDVKM. V gave up 5 bases and J gave up 0 bases; unmatched junction bases: 10. Combining the CDR3 with reference TRBV28 and TRBJ2-1 gives the whole variable domain DVKVTQSSRYLVKRTGEKVFLECVQDMDHENMFWYRQDPGLGLRLIYFSYDVKMKEKGDIPEGYSVSREKKERFSLILESASTNQTSMYLCASSGTGRGSSYNEQFFGPGTRLTVL.

This clonotype was detected a few times. J is TRBJ2-5 and V is TRBV28; 9 bases match TRBD2. CDR1 is MDHEN, CDR2 SYDVKM, per germline. With V trimmed by 6 bases and J by 4 bases, 0 bases remained unmatched. The CDR3 runs to 12 residues. The CDR3: CASRLAGETQYF. The CDR3 bases are TGTGCCAGCAGACTAGCGGGAGAGACCCAGTACTTC.

The chain employs TRBV28 and TRBJ1-5; 8 bases map to TRBD1. V dropped 2 bases and J dropped 7; count of bases not matched to a gene: 7. The germline gives CDR1 MDHEN, CDR2 SYDVKM. This CDR3 region has 15 residues. CDR3 nucleotide sequence: TGTGCCAGCAGTTTAGCTTTGACAGGGGAACAGCCCCAGCATTTT. Protein product: CASSLALTGEQPQHF.